The entry that follows covers one TCR beta chain sequence. This sample stems from a study of blood T cell repertoires in COVID-19. Generated by immunoSEQ multiplex PCR, the TCRdb table keeps only in-frame clones and is missing some. The sample yields around 190,000 clones, roughly 83% seen once. J was trimmed by 5 bases and V by 4 bases; bases with no gene match: 5. Germline V gene sequence: CDR1 SGHNT, CDR2 YYREEE (reference sequence). The CDR3 runs to 13 residues. The sequencing input was peripheral blood. The sequence was collected from a woman in her 40s with COVID-19, enrolled during active disease. J is TRBJ1-1 and V is TRBV5-4; TRBD1 aligns across 7 bases. CDR3 sequence: CASSEQTGTEAFF. CDR3 DNA sequence: TGTGCCAGCAGCGAACAGACAGGGACTGAAGCTTTCTTT.